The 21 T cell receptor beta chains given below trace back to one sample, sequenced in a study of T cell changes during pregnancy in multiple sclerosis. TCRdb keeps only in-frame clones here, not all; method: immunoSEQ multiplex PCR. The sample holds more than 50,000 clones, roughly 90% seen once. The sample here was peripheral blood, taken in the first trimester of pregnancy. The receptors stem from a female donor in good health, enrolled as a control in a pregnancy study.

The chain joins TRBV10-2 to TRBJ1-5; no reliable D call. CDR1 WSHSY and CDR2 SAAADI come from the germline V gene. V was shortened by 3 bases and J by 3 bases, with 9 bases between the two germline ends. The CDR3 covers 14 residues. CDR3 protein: CASSDQSDNQPQHF. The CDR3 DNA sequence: TGCGCCAGCAGTGACCAGAGCGACAATCAGCCCCAGCATTTT.

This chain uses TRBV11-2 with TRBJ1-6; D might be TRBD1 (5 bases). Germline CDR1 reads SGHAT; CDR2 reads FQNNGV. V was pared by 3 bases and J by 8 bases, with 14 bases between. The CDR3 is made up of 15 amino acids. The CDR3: CASSFVGRQYSPLHF. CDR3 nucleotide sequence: TGTGCCAGCAGCTTTGTGGGCAGACAGTATTCACCCCTCCACTTT.

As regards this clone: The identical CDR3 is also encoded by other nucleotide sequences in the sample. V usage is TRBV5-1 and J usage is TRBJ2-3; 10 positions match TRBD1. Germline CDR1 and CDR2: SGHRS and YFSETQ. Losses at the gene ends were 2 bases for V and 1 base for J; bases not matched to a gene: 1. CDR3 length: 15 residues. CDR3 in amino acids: CASSFGQGGTDTQYF. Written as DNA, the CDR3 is TGCGCCAGCAGCTTTGGACAGGGGGGCACAGATACGCAGTATTTT.

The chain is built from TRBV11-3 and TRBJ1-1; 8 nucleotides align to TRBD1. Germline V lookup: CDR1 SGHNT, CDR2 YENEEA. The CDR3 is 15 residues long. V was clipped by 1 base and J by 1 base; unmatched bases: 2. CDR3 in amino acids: CASSLGGTGNTEAFF. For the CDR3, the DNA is TGTGCCAGCAGCTTAGGAGGGACAGGGAACACTGAAGCTTTCTTT.

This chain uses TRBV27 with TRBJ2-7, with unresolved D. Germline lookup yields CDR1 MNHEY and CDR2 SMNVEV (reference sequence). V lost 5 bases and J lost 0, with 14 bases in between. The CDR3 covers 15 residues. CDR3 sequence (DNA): TGTGCCAGCAGTCCAGCGCTGCCCATCTCCTACGAGCAGTACTTC. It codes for CASSPALPISYEQYF.

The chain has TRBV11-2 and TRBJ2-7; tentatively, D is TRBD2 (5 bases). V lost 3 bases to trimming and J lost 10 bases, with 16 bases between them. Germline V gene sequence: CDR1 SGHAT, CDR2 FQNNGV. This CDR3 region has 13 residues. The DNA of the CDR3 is TGTGCCAGCAGCTTCGGACTGGCCTACGGACAGTACTTC. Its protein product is CASSFGLAYGQYF.

The CDR3 loop is CASSLDSFYGYTF. CDR3 DNA: TGTGCCAGCAGCCTCGACAGCTTCTATGGCTACACCTTC. V usage is TRBV11-2 and J usage is TRBJ1-2, with a possible D match to TRBD1 (5 bases). The V gene's germline CDR1 is SGHAT and CDR2 FQNNGV. The CDR3 length is 13 residues. V lost 5 bases to trimming and J lost 4 bases, with 11 bases between them.

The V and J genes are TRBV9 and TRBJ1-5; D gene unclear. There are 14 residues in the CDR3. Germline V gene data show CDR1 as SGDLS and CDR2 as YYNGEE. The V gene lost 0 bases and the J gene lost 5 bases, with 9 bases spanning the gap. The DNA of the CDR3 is TGTGCCAGCAGCGTAGGGGCGTCAGATCAGCCCCAGCATTTT. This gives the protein CASSVGASDQPQHF. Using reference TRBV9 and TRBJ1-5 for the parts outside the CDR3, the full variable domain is DSGVTQTPKHLITATGQRVTLRCSPRSGDLSVYWYQQSLDQGLQFLIQYYNGEERAKGNILERFSAQQFPDLHSELNLSSLELGDSALYFCASSVGASDQPQHFGDGTRLSIL.

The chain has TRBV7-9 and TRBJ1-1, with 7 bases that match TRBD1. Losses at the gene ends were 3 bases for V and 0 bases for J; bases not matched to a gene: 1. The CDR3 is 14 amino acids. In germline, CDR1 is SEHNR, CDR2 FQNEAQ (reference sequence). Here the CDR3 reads CASSFGTVNTEAFF. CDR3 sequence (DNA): TGTGCCAGCAGCTTCGGGACAGTGAACACTGAAGCTTTCTTT.

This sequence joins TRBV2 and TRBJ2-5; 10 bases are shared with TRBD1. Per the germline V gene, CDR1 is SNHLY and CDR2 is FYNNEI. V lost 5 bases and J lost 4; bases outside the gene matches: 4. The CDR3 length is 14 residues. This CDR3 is CASSPGTGAETQYF. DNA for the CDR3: TGTGCCAGCAGTCCTGGGACAGGGGCAGAGACCCAGTACTTC.

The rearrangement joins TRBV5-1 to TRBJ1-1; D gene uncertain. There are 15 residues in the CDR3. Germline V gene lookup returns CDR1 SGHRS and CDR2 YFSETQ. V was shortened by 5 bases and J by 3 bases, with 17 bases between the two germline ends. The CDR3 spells CASRSSSQRDTEAFF. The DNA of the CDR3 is TGCGCCAGCAGAAGTTCCTCTCAGCGGGACACTGAAGCTTTCTTT.

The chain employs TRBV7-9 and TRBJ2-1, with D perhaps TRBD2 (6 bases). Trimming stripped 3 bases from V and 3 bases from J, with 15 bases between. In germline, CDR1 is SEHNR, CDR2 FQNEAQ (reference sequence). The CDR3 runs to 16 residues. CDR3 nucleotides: TGTGCCAGCAGCTTTTACTACGGAGGGCTCTACAATGAGCAGTTCTTC. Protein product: CASSFYYGGLYNEQFF.

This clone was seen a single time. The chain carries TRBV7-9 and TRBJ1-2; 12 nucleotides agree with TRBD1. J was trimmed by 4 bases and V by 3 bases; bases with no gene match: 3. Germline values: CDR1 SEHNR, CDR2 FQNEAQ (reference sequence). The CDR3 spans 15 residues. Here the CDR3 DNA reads TGTGCCAGCAGCTTCCGGGACAGGGGGCCCTATGGCTACACCTTC. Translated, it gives CASSFRDRGPYGYTF. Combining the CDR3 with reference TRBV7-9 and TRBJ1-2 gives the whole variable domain DTGVSQNPRHKITKRGQNVTFRCDPISEHNRLYWYRQTLGQGPEFLTYFQNEAQLEKSRLLSDRFSAERPKGSFSTLEIQRTEQGDSAMYLCASSFRDRGPYGYTFGSGTRLTVV.

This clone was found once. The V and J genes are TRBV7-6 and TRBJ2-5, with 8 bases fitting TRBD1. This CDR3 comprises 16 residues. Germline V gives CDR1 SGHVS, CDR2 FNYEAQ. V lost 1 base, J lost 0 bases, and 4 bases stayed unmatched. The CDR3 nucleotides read TGTGCCAGCAGCTTAGGCGCAGGGGGCAACCAAGAGACCCAGTACTTC. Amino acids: CASSLGAGGNQETQYF.

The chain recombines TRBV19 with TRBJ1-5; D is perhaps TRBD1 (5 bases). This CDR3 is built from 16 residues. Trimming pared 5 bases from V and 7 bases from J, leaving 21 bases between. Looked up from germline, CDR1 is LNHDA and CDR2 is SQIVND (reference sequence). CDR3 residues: CASSPLGRGVGQPQHF. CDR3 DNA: TGTGCCAGTAGTCCTTTGGGACGCGGGGTTGGACAGCCCCAGCATTTT. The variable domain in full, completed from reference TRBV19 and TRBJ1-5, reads DGGITQSPKYLFRKEGQNVTLSCEQNLNHDAMYWYRQDPGQGLRLIYYSQIVNDFQKGDIAEGYSVSREKKESFPLTVTSAQKNPTAFYLCASSPLGRGVGQPQHFGDGTRLSIL.

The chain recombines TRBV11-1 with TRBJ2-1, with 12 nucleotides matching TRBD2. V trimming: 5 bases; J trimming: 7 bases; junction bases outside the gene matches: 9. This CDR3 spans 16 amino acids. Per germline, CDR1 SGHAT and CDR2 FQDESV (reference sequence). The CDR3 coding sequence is TGTGCCAGCAGCCCAGAACTAGCGGGAGGAATGAATGAGCAGTTCTTC. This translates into CASSPELAGGMNEQFF.

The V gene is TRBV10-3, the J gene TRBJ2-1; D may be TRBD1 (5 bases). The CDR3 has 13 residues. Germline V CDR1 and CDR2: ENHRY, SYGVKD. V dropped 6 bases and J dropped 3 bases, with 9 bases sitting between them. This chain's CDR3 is CAISETDYNEQFF. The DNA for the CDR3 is TGTGCCATCAGCGAGACAGACTACAATGAGCAGTTCTTC.

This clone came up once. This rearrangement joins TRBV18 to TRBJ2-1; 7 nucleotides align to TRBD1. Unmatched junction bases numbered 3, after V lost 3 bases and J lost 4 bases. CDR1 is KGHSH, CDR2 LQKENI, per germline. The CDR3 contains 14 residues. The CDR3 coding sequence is TGTGCCAGCTCACCCGGGACAGCATACAATGAGCAGTTCTTC. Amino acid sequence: CASSPGTAYNEQFF.

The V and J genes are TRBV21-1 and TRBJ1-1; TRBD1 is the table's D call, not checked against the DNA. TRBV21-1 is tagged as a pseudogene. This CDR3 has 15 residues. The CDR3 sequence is CASSKVTPGNTEAFF. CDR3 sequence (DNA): TGTGCCAGCAGCAAAGTAACCCCAGGGAACACTGAAGCTTTCTTT.

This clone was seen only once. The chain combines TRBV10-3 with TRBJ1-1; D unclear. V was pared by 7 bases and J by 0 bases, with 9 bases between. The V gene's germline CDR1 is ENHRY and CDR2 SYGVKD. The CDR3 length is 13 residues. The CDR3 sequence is CAITLGLNTEAFF. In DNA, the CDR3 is TGTGCCATCACCCTAGGCCTGAACACTGAAGCTTTCTTT.

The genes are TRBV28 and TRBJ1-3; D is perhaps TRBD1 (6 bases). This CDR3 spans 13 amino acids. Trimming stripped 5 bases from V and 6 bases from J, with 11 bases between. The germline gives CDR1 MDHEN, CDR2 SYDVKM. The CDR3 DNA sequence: TGTGCCAGCAGTCCCCCAGGGGCAAACACCATATATTTT. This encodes CASSPPGANTIYF.